The TCR beta chain under discussion was sequenced for a study of cytomegalovirus exposure and HLA in healthy donors. Generated by immunoSEQ multiplex PCR, the TCRdb table keeps only in-frame clones and is missing some. The sample lists 150,000 to 200,000 clones, 86% seen once, with roughly 1.6% in the top ten. This CDR3 contains 18 residues. The germline V and J ends were trimmed by 6 bases and 6 bases, with 27 bases remaining between them. The V gene's germline CDR1 is MDHEN and CDR2 SYDVKM. What was sequenced was PBMCs. The sequence was collected from a woman younger than 30 in good health and CMV-seronegative. This sequence joins TRBV28 and TRBJ2-1; maybe TRBD2 (12 bases). The CDR3 is CASSTGTGGLAGLNEQFF. The CDR3 nucleotides are TGTGCCAGCAGCACCGGGACAGGGGGACTAGCGGGCCTCAATGAGCAGTTCTTC.